This T cell receptor beta chain was sequenced during a study of blood T cell repertoires in COVID-19. Participant age was roughly 18 to 89 years, and participants resided in 25 or so US areas. The V segment lost 3 bases and the J segment 7 bases; nucleotides outside the gene matches: 5. CDR1 is SEHNR and CDR2 is FQNEAQ in the germline V gene (reference sequence). CDR3 length equals 15 residues. Using immunoSEQ multiplex PCR, the repertoire was profiled, and TCRdb retains in-frame clones only, with some absent. The sample lists some 210,000 clones; 75% to 85% were seen once. What was sequenced was PBMCs or T cells enriched from blood (not recorded which). The chain combines TRBV7-9 with TRBJ2-1, with 11 bases aligning to TRBD2. The TCR comes from a middle-aged man who had recovered from COVID-19. CDR3 sequence: CASSLGSGRVNEQFF. Here the CDR3 DNA reads TGTGCCAGCAGCTTGGGTAGCGGGAGGGTAAATGAGCAGTTCTTC.